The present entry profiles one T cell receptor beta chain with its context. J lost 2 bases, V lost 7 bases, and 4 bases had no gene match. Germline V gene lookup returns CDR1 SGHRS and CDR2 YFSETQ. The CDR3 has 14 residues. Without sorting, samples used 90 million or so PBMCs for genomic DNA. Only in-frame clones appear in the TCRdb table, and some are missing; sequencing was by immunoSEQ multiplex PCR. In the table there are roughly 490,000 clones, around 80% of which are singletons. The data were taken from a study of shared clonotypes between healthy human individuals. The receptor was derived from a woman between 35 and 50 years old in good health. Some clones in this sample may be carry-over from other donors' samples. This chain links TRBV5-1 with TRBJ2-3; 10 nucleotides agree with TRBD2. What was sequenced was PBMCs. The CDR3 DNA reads TGCGCCAGCCGGACTAGCGGTGACACAGATACGCAGTATTTT. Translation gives CASRTSGDTDTQYF.